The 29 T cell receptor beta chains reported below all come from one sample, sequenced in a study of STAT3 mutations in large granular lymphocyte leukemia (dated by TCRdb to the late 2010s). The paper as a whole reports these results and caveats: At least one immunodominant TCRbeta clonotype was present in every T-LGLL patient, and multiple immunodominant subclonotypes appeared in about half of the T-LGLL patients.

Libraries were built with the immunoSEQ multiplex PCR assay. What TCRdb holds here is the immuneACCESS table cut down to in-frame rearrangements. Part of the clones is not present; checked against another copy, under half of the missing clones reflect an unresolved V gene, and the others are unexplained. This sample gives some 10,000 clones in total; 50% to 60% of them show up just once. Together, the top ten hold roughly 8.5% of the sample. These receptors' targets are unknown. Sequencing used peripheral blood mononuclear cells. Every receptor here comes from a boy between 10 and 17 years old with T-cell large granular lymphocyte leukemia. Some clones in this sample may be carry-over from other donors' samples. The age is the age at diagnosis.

CDR3: CASSLASQPQHF. The DNA for the CDR3 is TGTGCCAGCAGCTTGGCGTCCCAGCCCCAGCATTTT. The V gene is TRBV5-6, the J gene TRBJ1-5; no firm D call. Deletions cut 0 bases from V and 7 bases from J, with 5 bases between. This CDR3 contains 12 residues. The V gene's germline CDR1 is SGHDT and CDR2 YYEEEE.

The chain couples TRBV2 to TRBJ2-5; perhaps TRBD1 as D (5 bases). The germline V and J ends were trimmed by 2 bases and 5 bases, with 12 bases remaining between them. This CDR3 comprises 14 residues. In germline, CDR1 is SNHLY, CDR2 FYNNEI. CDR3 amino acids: CASSESAGWETQYF. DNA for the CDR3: TGTGCCAGCAGTGAATCGGCAGGGTGGGAGACCCAGTACTTC.

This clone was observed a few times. CDR3 sequence reads: CASSVGTDTQYF. Here the CDR3 DNA reads TGTGCCAGCAGCGTGGGAACAGATACGCAGTATTTT. The V and J genes are TRBV5-4 and TRBJ2-3; D is unresolved. V was cut by 4 bases and J by 3 bases, with 6 bases left in between. Germline values: CDR1 SGHNT, CDR2 YYREEE (reference sequence). This CDR3 is 12 amino acids long. The variable domain in full, completed from reference TRBV5-4 and TRBJ2-3, reads ETGVTQSPTHLIKTRGQQVTLRCSSQSGHNTVSWYQQALGQGPQFIFQYYREEENGRGNFPPRFSGLQFPNYSSELNVNALELDDSALYLCASSVGTDTQYFGPGTRLTVL.

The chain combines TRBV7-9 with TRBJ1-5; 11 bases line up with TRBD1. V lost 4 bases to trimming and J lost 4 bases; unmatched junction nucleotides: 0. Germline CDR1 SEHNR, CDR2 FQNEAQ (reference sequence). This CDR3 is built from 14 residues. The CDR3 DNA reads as TGTGCCAGCAGCTGGGACAGGGGGAATCAGCCCCAGCATTTT. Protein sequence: CASSWDRGNQPQHF.

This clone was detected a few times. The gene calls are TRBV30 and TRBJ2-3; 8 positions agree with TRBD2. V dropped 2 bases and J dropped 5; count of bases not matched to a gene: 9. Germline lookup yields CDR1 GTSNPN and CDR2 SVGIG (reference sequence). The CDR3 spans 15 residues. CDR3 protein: CAWSTGGAGGDTQYF. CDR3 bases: TGTGCCTGGAGTACCGGGGGGGCCGGGGGAGATACGCAGTATTTT. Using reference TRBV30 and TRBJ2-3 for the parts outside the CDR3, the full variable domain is SQTIHQWPATLVQPVGSPLSLECTVEGTSNPNLYWYRQAAGRGLQLLFYSVGIGQISSEVPQNLSASRPQDRQFILSSKKLLLSDSGFYLCAWSTGGAGGDTQYFGPGTRLTVL.

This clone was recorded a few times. The CDR3 region is CASSIGGEQYF. Written as DNA, the CDR3 is TGTGCCAGCAGTATAGGGGGGGAGCAGTACTTC. This sequence joins TRBV6-1 and TRBJ2-7; either TRBD1 or TRBD2 may supply D (6 bases each). Looked up from germline, CDR1 is MNHNS and CDR2 is SASEGT. The CDR3 length is 11 residues. V was trimmed by 5 bases and J by 7 bases, leaving 9 bases between them.

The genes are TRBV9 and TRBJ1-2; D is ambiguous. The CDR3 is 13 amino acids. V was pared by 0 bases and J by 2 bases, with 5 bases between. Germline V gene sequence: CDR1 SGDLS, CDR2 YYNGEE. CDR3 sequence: CASSVDTNYGYTF. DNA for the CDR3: TGTGCCAGCAGCGTAGACACAAACTATGGCTACACCTTC.

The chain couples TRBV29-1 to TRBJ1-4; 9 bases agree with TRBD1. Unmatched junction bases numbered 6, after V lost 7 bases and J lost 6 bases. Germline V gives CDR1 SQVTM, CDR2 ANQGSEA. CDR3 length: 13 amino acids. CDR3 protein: CSAPGQGDEKLFF. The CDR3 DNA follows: TGCAGCGCCCCGGGACAGGGAGATGAAAAACTGTTTTTT.

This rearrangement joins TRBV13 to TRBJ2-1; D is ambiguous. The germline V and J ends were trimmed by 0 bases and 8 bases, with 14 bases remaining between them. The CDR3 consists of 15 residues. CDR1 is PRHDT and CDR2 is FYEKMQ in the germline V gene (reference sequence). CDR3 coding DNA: TGTGCCAGCAGCTTAGGGGGCGTCCCCCTCGATGAGCAGTTCTTC. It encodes CASSLGGVPLDEQFF.

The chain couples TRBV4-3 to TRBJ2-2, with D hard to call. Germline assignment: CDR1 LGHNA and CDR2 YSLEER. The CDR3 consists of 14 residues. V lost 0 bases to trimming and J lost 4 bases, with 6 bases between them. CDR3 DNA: TGCGCCAGCAGCCAAGATTCGTCCACCGGGGAGCTGTTTTTT. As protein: CASSQDSSTGELFF.

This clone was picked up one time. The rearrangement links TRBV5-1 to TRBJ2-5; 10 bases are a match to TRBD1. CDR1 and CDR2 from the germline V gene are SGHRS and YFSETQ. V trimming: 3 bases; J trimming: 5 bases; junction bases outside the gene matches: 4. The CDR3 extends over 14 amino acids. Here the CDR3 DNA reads TGCGCCAGCAGCTCCGGGACAGGGGACGAGACCCAGTACTTC. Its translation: CASSSGTGDETQYF.

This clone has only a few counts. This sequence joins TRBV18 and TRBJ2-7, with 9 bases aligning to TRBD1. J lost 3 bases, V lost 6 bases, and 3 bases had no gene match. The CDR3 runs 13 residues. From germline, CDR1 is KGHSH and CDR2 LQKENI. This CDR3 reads CASSRQGDYEQYF. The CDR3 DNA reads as TGTGCCAGCTCCCGACAGGGGGACTACGAGCAGTACTTC.

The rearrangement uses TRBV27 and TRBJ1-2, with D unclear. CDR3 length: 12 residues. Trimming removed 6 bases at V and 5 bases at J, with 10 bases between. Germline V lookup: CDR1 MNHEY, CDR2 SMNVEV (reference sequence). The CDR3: CASSSFGYGYTF. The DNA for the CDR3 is TGTGCCAGCAGCTCCTTTGGTTATGGCTACACCTTC.

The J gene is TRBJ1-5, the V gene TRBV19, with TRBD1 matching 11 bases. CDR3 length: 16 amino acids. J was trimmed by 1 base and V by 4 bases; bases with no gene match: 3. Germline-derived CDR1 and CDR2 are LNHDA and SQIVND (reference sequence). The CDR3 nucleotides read TGTGCCAGTAGTACTGGGGACAGGGGGAGCAATCAGCCCCAGCATTTT. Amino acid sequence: CASSTGDRGSNQPQHF.

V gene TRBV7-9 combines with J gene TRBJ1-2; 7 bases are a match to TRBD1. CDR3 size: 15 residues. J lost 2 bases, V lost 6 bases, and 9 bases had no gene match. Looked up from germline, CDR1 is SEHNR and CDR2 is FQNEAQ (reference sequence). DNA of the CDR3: TGTGCCAGCAGTTCTTACAGGGGTCTGAACTATGGCTACACCTTC. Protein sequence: CASSSYRGLNYGYTF.

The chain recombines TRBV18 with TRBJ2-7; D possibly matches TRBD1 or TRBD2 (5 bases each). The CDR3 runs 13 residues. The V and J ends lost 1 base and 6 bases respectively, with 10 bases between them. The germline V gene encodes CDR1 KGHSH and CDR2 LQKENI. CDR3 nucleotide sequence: TGTGCCAGCTCACCACGAGCCGGGACCGAGCAGTACTTC. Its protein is CASSPRAGTEQYF.

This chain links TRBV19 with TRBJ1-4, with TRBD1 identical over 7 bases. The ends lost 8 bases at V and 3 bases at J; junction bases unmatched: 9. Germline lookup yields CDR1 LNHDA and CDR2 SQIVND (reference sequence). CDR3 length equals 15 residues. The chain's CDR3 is CASSYTGASNEKLFF. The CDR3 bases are TGTGCCAGTTCGTACACAGGGGCCTCTAATGAAAAACTGTTTTTT.

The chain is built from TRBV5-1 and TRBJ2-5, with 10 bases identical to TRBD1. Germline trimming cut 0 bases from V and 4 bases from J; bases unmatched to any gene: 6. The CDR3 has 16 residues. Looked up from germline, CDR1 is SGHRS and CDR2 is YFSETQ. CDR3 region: CASSLGDRGYGETQYF. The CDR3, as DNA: TGCGCCAGCAGCTTGGGGGACAGGGGTTACGGAGAGACCCAGTACTTC.

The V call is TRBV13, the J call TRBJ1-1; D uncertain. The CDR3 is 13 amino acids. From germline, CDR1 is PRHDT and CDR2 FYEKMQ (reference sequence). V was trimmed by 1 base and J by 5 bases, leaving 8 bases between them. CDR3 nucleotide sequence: TGTGCCAGCAGCTTAGTAGGGCGGACTGAAGCTTTCTTT. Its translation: CASSLVGRTEAFF. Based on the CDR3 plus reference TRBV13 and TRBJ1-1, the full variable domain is AAGVIQSPRHLIKEKRETATLKCYPIPRHDTVYWYQQGPGQDPQFLISFYEKMQSDKGSIPDRFSAQQFSDYHSELNMSSLELGDSALYFCASSLVGRTEAFFGQGTRLTVV.

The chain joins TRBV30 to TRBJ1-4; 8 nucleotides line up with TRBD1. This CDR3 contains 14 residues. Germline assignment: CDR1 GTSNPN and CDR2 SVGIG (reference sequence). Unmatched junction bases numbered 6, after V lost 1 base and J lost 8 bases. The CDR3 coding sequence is TGTGCCTGGAGTGAAGGGCAGGGGGCCGAAAAACTGTTTTTT. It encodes CAWSEGQGAEKLFF.

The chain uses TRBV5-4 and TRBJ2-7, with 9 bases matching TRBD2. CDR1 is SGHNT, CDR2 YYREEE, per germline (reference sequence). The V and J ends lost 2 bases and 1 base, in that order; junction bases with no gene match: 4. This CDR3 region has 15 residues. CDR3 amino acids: CASSFTAGGSYEQYF. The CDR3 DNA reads TGTGCCAGCAGCTTTACAGCGGGGGGTTCCTACGAGCAGTACTTC.

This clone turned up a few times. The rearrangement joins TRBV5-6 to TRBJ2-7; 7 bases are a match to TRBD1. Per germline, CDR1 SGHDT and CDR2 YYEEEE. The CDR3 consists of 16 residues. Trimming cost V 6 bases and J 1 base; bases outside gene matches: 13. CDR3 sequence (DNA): TGTGCCAGCACCCGACTTGTAGGGACAGTATCCTACGAGCAGTACTTC. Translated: CASTRLVGTVSYEQYF.

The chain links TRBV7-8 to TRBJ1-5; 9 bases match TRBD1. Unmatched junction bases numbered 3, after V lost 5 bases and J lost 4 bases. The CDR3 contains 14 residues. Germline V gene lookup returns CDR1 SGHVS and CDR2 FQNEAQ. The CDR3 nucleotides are TGTGCCAGCAGCGCAGACAGGGGGAATCAGCCCCAGCATTTT. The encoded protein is CASSADRGNQPQHF.

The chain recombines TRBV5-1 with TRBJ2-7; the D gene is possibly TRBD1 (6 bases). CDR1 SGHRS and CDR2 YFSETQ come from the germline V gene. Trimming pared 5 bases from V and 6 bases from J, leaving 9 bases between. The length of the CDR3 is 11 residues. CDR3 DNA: TGCGCCAGCAGAAAACAGGGCGAGCAGTACTTC. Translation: CASRKQGEQYF.

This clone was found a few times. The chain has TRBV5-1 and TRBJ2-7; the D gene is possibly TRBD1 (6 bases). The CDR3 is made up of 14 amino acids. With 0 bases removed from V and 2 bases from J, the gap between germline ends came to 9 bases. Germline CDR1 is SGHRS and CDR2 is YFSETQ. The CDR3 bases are TGCGCCAGCAGCTTGGAAGGGGGACCCTACGAGCAGTACTTC. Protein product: CASSLEGGPYEQYF.

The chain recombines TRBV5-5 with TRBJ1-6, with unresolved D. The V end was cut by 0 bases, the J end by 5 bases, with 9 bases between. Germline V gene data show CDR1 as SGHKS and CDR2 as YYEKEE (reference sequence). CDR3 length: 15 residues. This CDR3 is CASSLGPADNSPLHF. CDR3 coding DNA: TGTGCCAGCAGCTTGGGGCCAGCTGATAATTCACCCCTCCACTTT.

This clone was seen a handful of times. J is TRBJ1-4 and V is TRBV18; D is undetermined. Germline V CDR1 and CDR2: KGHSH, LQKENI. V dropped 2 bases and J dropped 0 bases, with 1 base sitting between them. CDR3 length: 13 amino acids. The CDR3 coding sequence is TGTGCCAGCTCACCAACAACTAATGAAAAACTGTTTTTT. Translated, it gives CASSPTTNEKLFF.

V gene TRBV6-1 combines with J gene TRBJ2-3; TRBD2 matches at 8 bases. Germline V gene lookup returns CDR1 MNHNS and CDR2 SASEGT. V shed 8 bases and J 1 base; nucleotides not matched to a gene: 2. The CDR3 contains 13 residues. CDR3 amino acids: CASLGLGTDTQYF. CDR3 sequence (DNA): TGTGCCAGCCTGGGACTAGGCACAGATACGCAGTATTTT.

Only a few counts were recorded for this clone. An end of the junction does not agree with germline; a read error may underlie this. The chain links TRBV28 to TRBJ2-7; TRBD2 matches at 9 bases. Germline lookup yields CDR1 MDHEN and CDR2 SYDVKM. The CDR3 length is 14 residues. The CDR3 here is CASSLAGEYYEQHF. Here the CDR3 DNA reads TGTGCCAGCAGCTTAGCGGGAGAATACTACGAGCAGCACTTC.